These 2 T cell receptor beta chains were all obtained from the same sample, sequenced in a study of OX40 agonist ivuxolimab in advanced cancers. The method was immunoSEQ multiplex PCR; TCRdb's version includes in-frame clones alone and lacks a portion of them. Altogether 100,000 or so clones are present, approximately 80% being singletons, with the ten largest covering roughly 5%. The specimen was CD4+ or CD8+ T cells sorted from blood, collected in a trial of the OX40 agonist ivuxolimab. The origin of the receptors is an adult with an advanced solid tumor such as melanoma, head and neck, liver or kidney cancer.

The chain employs TRBV19 and TRBJ2-2; tentative D call: TRBD1 (5 bases). The CDR3 covers 16 residues. CDR1 and CDR2 (germline): LNHDA, SQIVND (reference sequence). The ends were cut back, 3 bases at V and 3 bases at J, with 14 bases in the middle. CDR3 nucleotides: TGTGCCAGTAGTATGTTTGCACAGGATTACACCGGGGAGCTGTTTTTT. The encoded protein is CASSMFAQDYTGELFF.

This clone showed up just a few times. Here the CDR3 reads CASSPDRESYTF. CDR3 DNA: TGTGCCAGCAGTCCGGACAGGGAGAGCTACACCTTC. The chain is built from TRBV6-5 and TRBJ1-2, with 8 nucleotides matching TRBD1. The CDR3 is 12 amino acids. CDR1 MNHEY and CDR2 SVGAGI come from the germline V gene. With V trimmed by 5 bases and J by 9 bases, 5 bases remained unmatched.